This T cell receptor beta chain appears in the sequencing data of a study of radiation and T cells in renal cell carcinoma. Findings and limits, study-wide: In blood, top tumor clones expanded by 2 weeks, shrinking by 4.

The germline V and J ends were trimmed by 5 bases and 5 bases, with 16 bases remaining between them. The V gene's germline CDR1 is ENHRY and CDR2 SYGVKD. The CDR3 is made up of 14 amino acids. Profiling relied on immunoSEQ multiplex PCR, and the TCRdb table lists in-frame clones only, not all of them. The repertoire consists of several thousand clones, with less than 75% occurring once and the leading ten covering about 45%. Treatment of the sample: 15 Gy SBRT to primary tumor, nephrectomy 4 weeks later. Nephrectomy followed 15 Gy stereotactic body radiation by 4 weeks. Details on this clone: What it binds is unknown.

The sequence was collected from a woman aged 55-69 years with renal cell carcinoma. The genes are TRBV10-3 and TRBJ2-7; possible D gene TRBD2, 5 bases. The specimen comprised tumor tissue, sampled from a patient whose treatment included radiotherapy and nephrectomy. CDR3 sequence: CAISTGFGVNEQYF. The CDR3 coding sequence is TGTGCCATCAGTACCGGATTCGGGGTAAACGAGCAGTACTTC.